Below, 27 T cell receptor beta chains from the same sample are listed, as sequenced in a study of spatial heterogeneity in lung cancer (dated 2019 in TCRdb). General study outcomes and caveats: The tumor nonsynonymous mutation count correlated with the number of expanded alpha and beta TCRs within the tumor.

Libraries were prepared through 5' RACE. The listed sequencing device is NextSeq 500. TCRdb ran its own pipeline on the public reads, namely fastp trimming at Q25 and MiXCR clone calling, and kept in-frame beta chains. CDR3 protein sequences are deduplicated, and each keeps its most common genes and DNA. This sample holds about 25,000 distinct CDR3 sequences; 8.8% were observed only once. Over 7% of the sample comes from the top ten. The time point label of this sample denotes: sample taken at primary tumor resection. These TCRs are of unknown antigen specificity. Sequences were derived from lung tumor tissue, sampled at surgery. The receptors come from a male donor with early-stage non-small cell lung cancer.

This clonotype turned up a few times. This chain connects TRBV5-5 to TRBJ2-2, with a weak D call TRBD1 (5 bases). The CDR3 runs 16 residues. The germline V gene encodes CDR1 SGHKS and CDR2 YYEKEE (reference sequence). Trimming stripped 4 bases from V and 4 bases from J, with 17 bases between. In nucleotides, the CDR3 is TGTGCCAGCAGCCCCCGAAAGGGGCCGGGCACCGGGGAGCTGTTTTTT. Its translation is CASSPRKGPGTGELFF.

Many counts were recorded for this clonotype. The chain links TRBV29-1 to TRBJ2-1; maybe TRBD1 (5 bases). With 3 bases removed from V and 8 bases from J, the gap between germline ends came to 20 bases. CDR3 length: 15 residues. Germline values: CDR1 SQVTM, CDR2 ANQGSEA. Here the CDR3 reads CSVDGKRTTVDEQFF. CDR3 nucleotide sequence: TGCAGCGTTGACGGTAAGAGGACAACCGTGGATGAGCAGTTCTTC.

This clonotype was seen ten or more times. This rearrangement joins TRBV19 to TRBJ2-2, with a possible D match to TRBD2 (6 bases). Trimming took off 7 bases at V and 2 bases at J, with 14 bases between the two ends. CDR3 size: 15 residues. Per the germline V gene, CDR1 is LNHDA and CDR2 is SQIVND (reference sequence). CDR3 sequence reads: CASKGGTANTGELFF. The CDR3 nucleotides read TGTGCCAGTAAGGGAGGAACAGCCAACACCGGGGAGCTGTTTTTT.

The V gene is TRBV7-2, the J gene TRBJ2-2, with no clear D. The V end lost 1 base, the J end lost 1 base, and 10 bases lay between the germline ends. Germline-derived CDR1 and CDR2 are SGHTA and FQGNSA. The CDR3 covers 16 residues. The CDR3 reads CASSLGPLQNTGELFF. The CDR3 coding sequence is TGTGCCAGCAGCTTAGGACCTCTCCAGAACACCGGGGAGCTGTTTTTT.

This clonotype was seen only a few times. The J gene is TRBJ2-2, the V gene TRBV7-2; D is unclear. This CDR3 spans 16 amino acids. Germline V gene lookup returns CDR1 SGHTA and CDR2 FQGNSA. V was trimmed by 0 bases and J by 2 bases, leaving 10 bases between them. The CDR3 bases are TGTGCCAGCAGCTTAGCTTATAGGGCAAACACCGGGGAGCTGTTTTTT. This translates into CASSLAYRANTGELFF.

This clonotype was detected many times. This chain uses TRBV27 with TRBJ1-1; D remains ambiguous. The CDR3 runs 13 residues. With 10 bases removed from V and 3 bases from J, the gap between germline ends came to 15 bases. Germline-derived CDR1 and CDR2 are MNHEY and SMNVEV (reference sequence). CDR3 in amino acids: CATKFTRDTEAFF. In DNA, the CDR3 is TGTGCCACCAAATTCACGAGGGACACTGAAGCTTTCTTT.

Written as DNA, the CDR3 is TGTGCCAGCAGTTTTATCAATGAGCAGTTCTTC. It is translated as CASSFINEQFF. This chain uses TRBV12-3 or TRBV12-4 with TRBJ2-1; D unresolved. The V end was cut by 3 bases, the J end by 6 bases, with 3 bases between. The CDR3 totals 11 residues.

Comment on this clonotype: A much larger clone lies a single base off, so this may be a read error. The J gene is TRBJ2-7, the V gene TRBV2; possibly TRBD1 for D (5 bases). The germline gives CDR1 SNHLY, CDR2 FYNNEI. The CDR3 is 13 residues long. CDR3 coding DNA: TGTGTCAGCAGGGTCGGCTTATCCTACGAGCAGTACTTC. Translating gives CVSRVGLSYEQYF.

The CDR3 coding sequence is TGTGCCAGCAGTTACTCTTCCGGGGTTGGCAATCAGCCCCAGCATTTT. Translation: CASSYSSGVGNQPQHF. The chain joins TRBV6-6 to TRBJ1-5; no definite D call. The CDR3 contains 16 residues. Trimming stripped 0 bases from V and 2 bases from J, with 11 bases between. From germline, CDR1 is MNHNY and CDR2 SVGAGI (reference sequence).

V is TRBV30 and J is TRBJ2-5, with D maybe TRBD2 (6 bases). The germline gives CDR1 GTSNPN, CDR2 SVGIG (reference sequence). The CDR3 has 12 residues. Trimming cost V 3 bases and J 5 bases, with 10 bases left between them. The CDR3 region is CAWRAGRETQYF. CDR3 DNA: TGTGCCTGGAGGGCGGGGAGGGAGACCCAGTACTTC.

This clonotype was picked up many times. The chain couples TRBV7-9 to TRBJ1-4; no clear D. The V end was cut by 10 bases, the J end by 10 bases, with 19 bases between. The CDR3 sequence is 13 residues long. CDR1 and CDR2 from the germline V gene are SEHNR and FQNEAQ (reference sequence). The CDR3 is CATRTASEGKLFF. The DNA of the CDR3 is TGTGCCACCCGGACTGCCTCCGAGGGAAAACTGTTTTTT.

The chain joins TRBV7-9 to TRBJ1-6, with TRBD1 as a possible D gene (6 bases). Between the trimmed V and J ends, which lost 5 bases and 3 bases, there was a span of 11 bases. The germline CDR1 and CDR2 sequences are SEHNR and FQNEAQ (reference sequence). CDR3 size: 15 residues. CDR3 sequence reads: CASSQQGSYNSPLHF. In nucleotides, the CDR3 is TGTGCCAGCAGCCAACAGGGAAGCTATAATTCACCCCTCCACTTT. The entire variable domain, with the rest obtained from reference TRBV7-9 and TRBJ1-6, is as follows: DTGVSQNPRHKITKRGQNVTFRCDPISEHNRLYWYRQTLGQGPEFLTYFQNEAQLEKSRLLSDRFSAERPKGSFSTLEIQRTEQGDSAMYLCASSQQGSYNSPLHFGNGTRLTVT.

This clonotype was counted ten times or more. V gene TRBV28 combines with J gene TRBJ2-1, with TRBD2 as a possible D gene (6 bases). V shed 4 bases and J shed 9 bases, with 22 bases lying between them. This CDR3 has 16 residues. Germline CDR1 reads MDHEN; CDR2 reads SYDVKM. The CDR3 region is CASSYPTGGISSEQFF. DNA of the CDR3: TGTGCCAGCAGTTACCCAACGGGCGGGATCTCTAGTGAGCAGTTCTTC.

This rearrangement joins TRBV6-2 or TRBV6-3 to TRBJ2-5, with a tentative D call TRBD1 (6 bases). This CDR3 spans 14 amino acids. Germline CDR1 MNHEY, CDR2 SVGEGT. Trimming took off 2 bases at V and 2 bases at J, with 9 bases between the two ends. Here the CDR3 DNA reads TGTGCCAGCAGTTACCGGGACATTCAAGAGACCCAGTACTTC. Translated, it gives CASSYRDIQETQYF.

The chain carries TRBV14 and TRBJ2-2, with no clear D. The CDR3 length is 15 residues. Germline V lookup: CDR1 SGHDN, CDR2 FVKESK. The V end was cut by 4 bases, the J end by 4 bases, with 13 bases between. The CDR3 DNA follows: TGTGCCAGCAGCCGCGGCGGAAGGGTCACCGGGGAGCTGTTTTTT. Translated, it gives CASSRGGRVTGELFF.

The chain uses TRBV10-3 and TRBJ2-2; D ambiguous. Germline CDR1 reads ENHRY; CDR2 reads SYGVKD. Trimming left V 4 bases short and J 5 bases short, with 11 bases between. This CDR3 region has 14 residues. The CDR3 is CAISGNRDTGELFF. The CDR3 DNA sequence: TGTGCCATCAGTGGAAACAGAGATACCGGGGAGCTGTTTTTT.

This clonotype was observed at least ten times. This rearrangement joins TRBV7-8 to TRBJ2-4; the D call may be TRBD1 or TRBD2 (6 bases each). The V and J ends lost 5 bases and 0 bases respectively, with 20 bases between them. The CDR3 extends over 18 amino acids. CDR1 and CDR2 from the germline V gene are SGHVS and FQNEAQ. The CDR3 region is CASSPTAVGGIAKNIQYF. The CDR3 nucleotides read TGTGCCAGCAGCCCGACAGCGGTGGGGGGCATAGCCAAAAACATTCAGTACTTC.

CDR3 amino acids: CASSPRGREDREQYF. DNA of the CDR3: TGTGCCAGCAGCCCTCGAGGCAGGGAAGATCGGGAGCAGTACTTC. The chain links TRBV7-8 to TRBJ2-7; weak D call: TRBD1 (5 bases). Germline assignment: CDR1 SGHVS and CDR2 FQNEAQ. V was shortened by 5 bases and J by 7 bases, with 21 bases between the two germline ends. The CDR3 extends over 15 amino acids.

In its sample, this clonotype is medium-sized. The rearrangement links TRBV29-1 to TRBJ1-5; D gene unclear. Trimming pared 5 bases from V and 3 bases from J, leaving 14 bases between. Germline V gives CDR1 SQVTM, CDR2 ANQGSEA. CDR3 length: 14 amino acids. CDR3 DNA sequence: TGCAGCGTTAGGAGGAACATATCCAATCAGCCCCAGCATTTT. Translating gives CSVRRNISNQPQHF.

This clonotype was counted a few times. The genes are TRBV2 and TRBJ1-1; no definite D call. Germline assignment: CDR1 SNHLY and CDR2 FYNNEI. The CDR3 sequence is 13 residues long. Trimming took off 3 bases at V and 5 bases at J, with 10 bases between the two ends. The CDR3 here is CASSEERRTEAFF. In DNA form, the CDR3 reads TGTGCCAGCAGTGAGGAGAGGAGGACTGAAGCTTTCTTT.

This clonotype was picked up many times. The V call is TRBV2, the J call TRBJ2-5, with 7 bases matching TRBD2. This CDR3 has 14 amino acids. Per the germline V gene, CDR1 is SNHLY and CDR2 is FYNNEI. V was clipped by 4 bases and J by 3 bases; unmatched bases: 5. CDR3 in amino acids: CASSGLALKETQYF. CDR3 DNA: TGTGCCAGCAGTGGACTAGCACTCAAAGAGACCCAGTACTTC.

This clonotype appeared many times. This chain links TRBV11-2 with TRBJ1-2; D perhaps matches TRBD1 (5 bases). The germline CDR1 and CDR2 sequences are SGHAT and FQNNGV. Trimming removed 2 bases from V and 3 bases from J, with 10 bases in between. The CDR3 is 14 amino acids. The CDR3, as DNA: TGTGCCAGCAGCTTAATGAGGGGAGACTATGGCTACACCTTC. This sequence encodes CASSLMRGDYGYTF.

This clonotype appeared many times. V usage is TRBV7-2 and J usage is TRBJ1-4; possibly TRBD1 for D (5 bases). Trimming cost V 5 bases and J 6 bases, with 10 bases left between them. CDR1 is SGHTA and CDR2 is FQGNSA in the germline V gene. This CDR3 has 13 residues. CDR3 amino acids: CASSRARDEKLFF. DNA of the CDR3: TGTGCCAGCAGCCGTGCCAGGGATGAAAAACTGTTTTTT. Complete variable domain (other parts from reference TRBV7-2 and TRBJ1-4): GAGVSQSPSNKVTEKGKDVELRCDPISGHTALYWYRQSLGQGLEFLIYFQGNSAPDKSGLPSDRFSAERTGGSVSTLTIQRTQQEDSAVYLCASSRARDEKLFFGSGTQLSVL.

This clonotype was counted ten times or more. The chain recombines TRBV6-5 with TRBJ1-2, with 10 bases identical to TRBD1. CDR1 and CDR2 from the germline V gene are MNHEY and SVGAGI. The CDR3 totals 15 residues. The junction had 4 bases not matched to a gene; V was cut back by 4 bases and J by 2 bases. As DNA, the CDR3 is TGTGCCAGCAGTTCCCCGGGACAGGGGAACTATGGCTACACCTTC. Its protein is CASSSPGQGNYGYTF.

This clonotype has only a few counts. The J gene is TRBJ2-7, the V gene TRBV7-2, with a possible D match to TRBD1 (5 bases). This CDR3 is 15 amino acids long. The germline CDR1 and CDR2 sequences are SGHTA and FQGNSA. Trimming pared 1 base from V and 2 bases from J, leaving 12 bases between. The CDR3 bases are TGTGCCAGCAGCTTAGTAGCAGGGCGAACCTACGAGCAGTACTTC. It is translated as CASSLVAGRTYEQYF.

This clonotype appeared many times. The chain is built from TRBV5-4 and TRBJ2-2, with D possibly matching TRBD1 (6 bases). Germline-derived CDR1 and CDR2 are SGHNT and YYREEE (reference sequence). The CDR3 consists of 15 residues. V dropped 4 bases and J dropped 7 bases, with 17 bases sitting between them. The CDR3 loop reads CASSPGQGWSGELFF. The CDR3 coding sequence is TGTGCCAGCAGCCCGGGGCAGGGGTGGAGCGGGGAGCTGTTTTTT. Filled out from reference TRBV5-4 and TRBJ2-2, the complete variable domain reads ETGVTQSPTHLIKTRGQQVTLRCSSQSGHNTVSWYQQALGQGPQFIFQYYREEENGRGNFPPRFSGLQFPNYSSELNVNALELDDSALYLCASSPGQGWSGELFFGEGSRLTVL.

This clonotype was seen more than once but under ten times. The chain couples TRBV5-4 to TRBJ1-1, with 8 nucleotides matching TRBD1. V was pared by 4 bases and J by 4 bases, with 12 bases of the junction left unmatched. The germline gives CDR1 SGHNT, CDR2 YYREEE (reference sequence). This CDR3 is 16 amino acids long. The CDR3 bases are TGTGCCAGCAGCGGCGGGACAGGTGTTGGAGCCACTGAAGCTTTCTTT. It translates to CASSGGTGVGATEAFF.